This T cell receptor beta chain was recorded in a study of T-cell memory formation after mild COVID-19. Broader study findings: Shrinking CD4+ clones were chiefly CM and EM; CD8+ ones were chiefly EMRA. A second wave expanding day 15 to 37 was CD4+-biased; contracting clones were balanced.

With constant-segment primers, 5'RACE yielded cDNA libraries of TCR alpha and TCR beta that carried sample barcodes and UMIs. TCRdb passed the 5' RACE reads through MiXCR, listing each CDR3 protein once. This repertoire shows hundreds of thousands of distinct CDR3 sequences, just over 20% found once; its top ten account for approximately 12%. This CDR3 contains 14 residues. Trimming took off 2 bases at V and 5 bases at J, with 12 bases between the two ends. This clonotype showed up just once. The antigen is undetermined. The sequence derives from an adult woman who had mild COVID-19 (a few samples of this study predate the infection). Cell type and time point are not known. The chain is built from TRBV12-3 or TRBV12-4 and TRBJ1-1, with D tentatively TRBD1 (5 bases). Input material: PBMCs or a T cell subset sorted from them (not recorded which). The chain's CDR3 is CASSLLAGKTEAFF. CDR3 coding DNA: TGTGCCAGCAGTTTATTAGCAGGGAAAACTGAAGCTTTCTTT.